Included here is one TCR beta chain sequence, with context. These data come from a study of early T cells in non-severe SARS-CoV-2 infection. The CDR3 is 13 amino acids. The trim removed 8 bases at V and 3 bases at J, leaving 8 bases unmatched. Germline lookup yields CDR1 GTSNPN and CDR2 SVGIG (reference sequence). Each CDR3 protein gets one entry after TCRdb re-called the 5' RACE reads with MiXCR. The sample contains about 110,000 distinct CDR3 sequences, over 10% of which appear only once. The chain joins TRBV30 to TRBJ2-7, with 9 bases that match TRBD2. This sequence originates from an adult who was a healthcare worker with PCR-confirmed SARS-CoV-2 infection or an uninfected control (not recorded which). The sequenced sample was whole blood. The CDR3 here is CATAGGSLYEQYF. CDR3 nucleotides: TGTGCCACGGCGGGGGGGAGTCTCTACGAGCAGTACTTC.